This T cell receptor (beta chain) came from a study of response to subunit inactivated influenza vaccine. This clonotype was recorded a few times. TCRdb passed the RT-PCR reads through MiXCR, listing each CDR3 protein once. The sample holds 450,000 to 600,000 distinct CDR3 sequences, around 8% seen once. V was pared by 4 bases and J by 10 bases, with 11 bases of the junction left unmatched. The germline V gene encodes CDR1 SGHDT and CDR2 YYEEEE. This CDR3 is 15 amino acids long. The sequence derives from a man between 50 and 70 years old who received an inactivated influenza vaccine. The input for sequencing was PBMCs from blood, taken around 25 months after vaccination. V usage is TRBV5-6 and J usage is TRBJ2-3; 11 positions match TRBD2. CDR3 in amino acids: CASSPTSGATHAQYF. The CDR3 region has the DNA TGTGCCAGCAGCCCGACTAGCGGGGCCACCCATGCGCAGTATTTT.